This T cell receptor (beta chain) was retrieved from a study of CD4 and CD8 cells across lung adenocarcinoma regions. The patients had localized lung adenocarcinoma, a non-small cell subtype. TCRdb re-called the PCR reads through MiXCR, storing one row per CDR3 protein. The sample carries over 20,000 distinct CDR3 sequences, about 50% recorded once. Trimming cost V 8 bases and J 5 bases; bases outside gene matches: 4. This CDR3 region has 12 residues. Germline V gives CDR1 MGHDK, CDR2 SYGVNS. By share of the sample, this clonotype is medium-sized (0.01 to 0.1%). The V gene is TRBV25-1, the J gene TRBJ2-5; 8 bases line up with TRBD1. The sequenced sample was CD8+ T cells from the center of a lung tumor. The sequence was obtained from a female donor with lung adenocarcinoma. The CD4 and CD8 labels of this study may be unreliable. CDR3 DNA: TGTGCCAGCCGCAGGGGGCCGGAGACCCAGTACTTC. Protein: CASRRGPETQYF. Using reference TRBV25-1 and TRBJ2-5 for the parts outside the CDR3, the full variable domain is EADIYQTPRYLVIGTGKKITLECSQTMGHDKMYWYQQDPGMELHLIHYSYGVNSTEKGDLSSESTVSRIRTEHFPLTLESARPSHTSQYLCASRRGPETQYFGPGTRLLVL.